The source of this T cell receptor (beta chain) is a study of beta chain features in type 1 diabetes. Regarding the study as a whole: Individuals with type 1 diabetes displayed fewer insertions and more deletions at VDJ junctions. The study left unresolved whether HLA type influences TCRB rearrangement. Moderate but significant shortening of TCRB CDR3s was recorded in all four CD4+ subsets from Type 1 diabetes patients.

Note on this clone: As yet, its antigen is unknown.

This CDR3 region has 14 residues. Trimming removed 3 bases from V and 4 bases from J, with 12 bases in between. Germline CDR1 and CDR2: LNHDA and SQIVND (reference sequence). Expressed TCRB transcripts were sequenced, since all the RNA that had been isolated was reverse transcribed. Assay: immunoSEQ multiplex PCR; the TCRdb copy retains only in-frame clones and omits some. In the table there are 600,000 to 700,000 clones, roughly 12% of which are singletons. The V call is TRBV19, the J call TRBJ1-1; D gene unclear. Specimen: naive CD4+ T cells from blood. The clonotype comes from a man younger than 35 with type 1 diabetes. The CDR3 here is CASSILSVSTEAFF. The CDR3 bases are TGTGCCAGTAGTATCTTGTCAGTCAGCACTGAAGCTTTCTTT.